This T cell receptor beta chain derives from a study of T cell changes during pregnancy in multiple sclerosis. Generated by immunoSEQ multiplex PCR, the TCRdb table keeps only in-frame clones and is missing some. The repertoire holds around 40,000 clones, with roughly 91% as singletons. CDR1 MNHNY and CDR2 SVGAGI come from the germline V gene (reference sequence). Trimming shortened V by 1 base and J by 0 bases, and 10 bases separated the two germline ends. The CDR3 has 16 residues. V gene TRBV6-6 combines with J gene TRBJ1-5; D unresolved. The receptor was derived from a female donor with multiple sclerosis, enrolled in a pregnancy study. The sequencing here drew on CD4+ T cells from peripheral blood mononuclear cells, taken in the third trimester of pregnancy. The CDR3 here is CASSYFGEYSNQPQHF. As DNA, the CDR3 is TGTGCCAGCAGTTACTTTGGAGAGTATAGCAATCAGCCCCAGCATTTT.